The 23 T cell receptor beta chains below all came from one sample that was sequenced in a study of patients and donors after allogeneic stem cell transplantation. Each CDR3 protein is one row after TCRdb ran MiXCR on the RT-PCR reads. The sample comprises roughly 200,000 distinct CDR3 sequences, 38% of which are singletons, and around 10% rests with the top ten. Sequencing used blood, either unsorted or a sorted T cell fraction (not recorded which). These TCRs come from a human donor who was either an allogeneic HSCT recipient or a stem cell or donor lymphocyte infusion donor (not recorded which). It is not recorded whose cells these are; they may come from a transplant donor.

The chain is built from TRBV4-1 and TRBJ2-2; 9 bases agree with TRBD2. CDR3 length: 17 residues. Germline V gene sequence: CDR1 MGHRA, CDR2 YSYEKL. Germline trimming cut 4 bases from V and 6 bases from J; bases unmatched to any gene: 12. In DNA, the CDR3 is TGCGCCAGCAGCCCGATTGGGGGACTAGCCGTGGCCGGGGAGCTGTTTTTT. Translated: CASSPIGGLAVAGELFF.

The J gene is TRBJ1-5, the V gene TRBV12-3 or TRBV12-4; D is ambiguous. The CDR3 has 13 residues. Trimming shortened V by 6 bases and J by 5 bases, and 11 bases separated the two germline ends. The CDR3 DNA reads as TGTGCCAGCAGCCCTGGACGGTATCAGCCCCAGCATTTT. As protein: CASSPGRYQPQHF.

The rearrangement uses TRBV21-1 and TRBJ2-7; the table's D gene call, TRBD1, was not cross checked with the DNA. TRBV21-1 is reported as a pseudogene. The length of the CDR3 is 16 residues. CDR3 bases: TGTGCCAGCAGCAAGAGTAAGGGCGAGGGTTCCTACGAGCAGTACTTC. It encodes CASSKSKGEGSYEQYF.

This chain joins TRBV29-1 and TRBJ2-5; D remains unclear. In germline, CDR1 is SQVTM, CDR2 ANQGSEA. Trimming left V 7 bases short and J 4 bases short, with 10 bases between. The length of the CDR3 is 11 residues. CDR3: CSAGRGETQYF. Here the CDR3 DNA reads TGCAGCGCCGGAAGAGGAGAGACCCAGTACTTC.

The rearrangement joins TRBV3-1 to TRBJ1-5; a weak D match, TRBD1 (5 bases). Trimming pared 0 bases from V and 9 bases from J, leaving 15 bases between. The CDR3 consists of 15 residues. Germline V CDR1 and CDR2: LGHDT, YNNKEL (reference sequence). The CDR3 DNA sequence: TGTGCCAGCAGCCAAGATCTGGGGGGGAGAATGCCCCAGCATTTT. It specifies CASSQDLGGRMPQHF.

The gene calls are TRBV12-3 or TRBV12-4 and TRBJ2-2, with D tentatively TRBD2 (6 bases). The CDR3 runs 12 residues. The ends were cut back, 6 bases at V and 6 bases at J, with 8 bases in the middle. CDR3: CASRREAGELFF. The CDR3 DNA follows: TGTGCCAGCAGGAGGGAGGCCGGGGAGCTGTTTTTT.

This clonotype has just a few counts. The rearrangement uses TRBV19 and TRBJ2-7; 8 nucleotides align to TRBD1. This CDR3 is built from 14 residues. V was pared by 4 bases and J by 3 bases, with 5 bases of the junction left unmatched. The V gene's germline CDR1 is LNHDA and CDR2 SQIVND (reference sequence). The CDR3 loop reads CASSTWTGLYEQYF. The CDR3 DNA follows: TGTGCCAGTAGTACCTGGACAGGGCTCTACGAGCAGTACTTC.

For the CDR3, the DNA is TGTGCCAGCAGTTTAGGACCCCCTGGGGGCTACACCTTC. Translating it yields CASSLGPPGGYTF. The chain joins TRBV12-3 or TRBV12-4 to TRBJ1-2; D gene ambiguous. Between the trimmed V and J ends, which lost 1 base and 8 bases, there was a span of 11 bases. CDR3 length equals 13 residues.

The sample holds one count of this clonotype. This chain connects TRBV7-2 to TRBJ1-5; D is unresolved. The CDR3 has 13 amino acids. The germline gives CDR1 SGHTA, CDR2 FQGNSA. Between the trimmed V and J ends, which lost 6 bases and 0 bases, there was a span of 6 bases. CDR3 sequence reads: CASSGSSNQPQHF. In DNA form, the CDR3 reads TGTGCCAGCAGTGGTAGTAGCAATCAGCCCCAGCATTTT. Together with reference TRBV7-2 and TRBJ1-5, the CDR3 gives the full variable domain: GAGVSQSPSNKVTEKGKDVELRCDPISGHTALYWYRQSLGQGLEFLIYFQGNSAPDKSGLPSDRFSAERTGGSVSTLTIQRTQQEDSAVYLCASSGSSNQPQHFGDGTRLSIL.

Only a few counts were recorded for this clonotype. V gene TRBV9 combines with J gene TRBJ1-1; maybe TRBD1 (6 bases). The V end was cut by 0 bases, the J end by 7 bases, with 13 bases between. The CDR3 contains 14 residues. Germline CDR1 reads SGDLS; CDR2 reads YYNGEE. The CDR3 loop is CASSVDPQGIEAFF. CDR3 in DNA: TGTGCCAGCAGCGTAGACCCACAGGGCATTGAAGCTTTCTTT. The full variable domain, rest sourced from reference TRBV9 and TRBJ1-1, is DSGVTQTPKHLITATGQRVTLRCSPRSGDLSVYWYQQSLDQGLQFLIQYYNGEERAKGNILERFSAQQFPDLHSELNLSSLELGDSALYFCASSVDPQGIEAFFGQGTRLTVV.

CDR3 nucleotides: TGTGCCAGTCACCCACAGGGCACTGGAAACACCATATATTTT. Residues: CASHPQGTGNTIYF. This chain links TRBV6-6 with TRBJ1-3, with D tentatively TRBD1 (6 bases). The V gene lost 9 bases and the J gene lost 2 bases, with 14 bases spanning the gap. The CDR3 contains 14 residues. Germline assignment: CDR1 MNHNY and CDR2 SVGAGI (reference sequence).

This clonotype has ten or more counts. The chain links TRBV27 to TRBJ1-6, with a possible D match to TRBD1 (5 bases). V dropped 2 bases and J dropped 7 bases, with 12 bases sitting between them. In germline, CDR1 is MNHEY, CDR2 SMNVEV (reference sequence). This CDR3 has 15 residues. The CDR3 DNA follows: TGTGCCAGCAGTTTACAACAGGCCCCGAATTCACCCCTCCACTTT. It translates to CASSLQQAPNSPLHF.

J is TRBJ2-3 and V is TRBV15; the D is unclear. Trimming left V 2 bases short and J 0 bases short, with 9 bases between. CDR1 is LNHNV, CDR2 YYDKDF, per germline (reference sequence). The CDR3 length is 15 residues. CDR3: CATSRRFSSTDTQYF. CDR3 DNA: TGTGCCACCAGCAGAAGGTTCTCTAGCACAGATACGCAGTATTTT.

V is TRBV25-1 and J is TRBJ2-2; 7 bases fit TRBD2. The CDR3 totals 11 residues. Germline CDR1 MGHDK, CDR2 SYGVNS. V shed 8 bases and J 7 bases; nucleotides not matched to a gene: 1. CDR3 protein: CASQRGGELFF. The CDR3 bases are TGTGCCAGCCAGCGGGGCGGGGAGCTGTTTTTT.

In its sample, this clonotype was seen a few times. The chain recombines TRBV6-2 or TRBV6-3 with TRBJ1-1, with 7 bases lining up with TRBD1. Germline assignment: CDR1 MNHEY and CDR2 SVGEGT. The CDR3 covers 14 residues. V gave up 2 bases and J gave up 7 bases; unmatched junction bases: 7. Here the CDR3 reads CASSYRLWDSEAFF. CDR3 bases: TGTGCCAGCAGTTACAGACTGTGGGACAGTGAAGCTTTCTTT.

The chain employs TRBV12-3 or TRBV12-4 and TRBJ1-5, with D unresolved. V gave up 1 base and J gave up 9 bases, with 7 bases separating them. The CDR3 contains 12 residues. The CDR3 sequence is CASSLGDRPQHF. The CDR3 bases are TGTGCCAGCAGTTTAGGGGATCGGCCCCAGCATTTT.

This rearrangement joins TRBV11-2 to TRBJ1-5; the D gene is possibly TRBD1 (5 bases). CDR1 is SGHAT and CDR2 is FQNNGV in the germline V gene. The V and J ends lost 6 bases and 3 bases respectively, with 12 bases between them. CDR3 length: 14 amino acids. The CDR3 nucleotides are TGTGCCAGCAGTTTGGGACCGTTCAATCAGCCCCAGCATTTT. It translates to CASSLGPFNQPQHF.

This chain joins TRBV12-3 or TRBV12-4 and TRBJ1-4; D unclear. This CDR3 is 14 amino acids long. Trimming stripped 2 bases from V and 6 bases from J, with 10 bases between. CDR3 sequence reads: CASSLKRLHEKLFF. The CDR3 DNA reads TGTGCCAGCAGTTTAAAGCGACTGCATGAAAAACTGTTTTTT.

The chain uses TRBV10-3 and TRBJ2-1, with a possible D match to TRBD1 (7 bases). Germline V gene lookup returns CDR1 ENHRY and CDR2 SYGVKD. The CDR3 is 15 residues long. The V end was cut by 2 bases, the J end by 4 bases, with 12 bases between. The CDR3 reads CAISERQGGYNEQFF. In DNA form, the CDR3 reads TGTGCCATCAGTGAGAGGCAGGGGGGTTACAATGAGCAGTTCTTC.

This clonotype was found a few times. The genes are TRBV19 and TRBJ1-5, with a tentative D call TRBD1 (6 bases). Germline CDR1 is LNHDA and CDR2 is SQIVND (reference sequence). V was cut by 6 bases and J by 1 base, with 13 bases left in between. The CDR3 has 15 residues. The CDR3 nucleotides are TGTGCCAGTAGGTCCCAGGGGCTGAGCAATCAGCCCCAGCATTTT. Its protein product is CASRSQGLSNQPQHF.

The V and J genes are TRBV5-5 and TRBJ1-4; possibly TRBD1 for D (6 bases). V was trimmed by 2 bases and J by 8 bases, leaving 13 bases between them. The CDR3 runs 14 residues. In germline, CDR1 is SGHKS, CDR2 YYEKEE (reference sequence). CDR3: CASSFTGLGEKLFF. The CDR3 region has the DNA TGTGCCAGCAGCTTCACAGGGCTGGGGGAAAAACTGTTTTTT.

There are a few counts of this clonotype. CDR3 loop: CSARDAGTVSGNTIYF. The CDR3 DNA reads as TGCAGTGCTAGAGACGCAGGGACAGTCTCTGGAAACACCATATATTTT. The chain recombines TRBV20-1 with TRBJ1-3; 7 bases map to TRBD1. Germline V lookup: CDR1 DFQATT, CDR2 SNEGSKA (reference sequence). The CDR3 has 16 amino acids. V shed 0 bases and J 0 bases; nucleotides not matched to a gene: 5.

For the CDR3, the DNA is TGTGCCAGCAGCTTCCAGGGTAGGGAAGAGACCCAGTACTTC. This encodes CASSFQGREETQYF. This rearrangement joins TRBV5-5 to TRBJ2-5; possible D gene TRBD1, 5 bases. Trimming removed 2 bases at V and 3 bases at J, with 11 bases between. This CDR3 is 14 amino acids long. CDR1 SGHKS and CDR2 YYEKEE come from the germline V gene (reference sequence). Filled out from reference TRBV5-5 and TRBJ2-5, the complete variable domain reads DAGVTQSPTHLIKTRGQQVTLRCSPISGHKSVSWYQQVLGQGPQFIFQYYEKEERGRGNFPDRFSARQFPNYSSELNVNALLLGDSALYLCASSFQGREETQYFGPGTRLLVL.